The sequence of this T cell receptor beta chain was determined in a study of shared clonotypes between healthy human individuals. The CDR3 contains 15 residues. V lost 5 bases and J lost 7; bases outside the gene matches: 13. The germline gives CDR1 MNHEY, CDR2 SVGAGI. Authors' processing steps: ImmunoSEQ supplied junction-only sequences lacking quality scores, so filtering was different. Data came from immunoSEQ multiplex PCR; TCRdb stores just in-frame clones and leaves some out. The DNA was the basis for D and trimming; V, J and clone size are from that table. The repertoire consists of more than 1 million clones, with about 80% occurring once and the leading ten covering under 0.6%. Turning to this clone: Antigen unknown.

Free of recent acute infections or vaccinations, the donors were healthy HIV-negative adults. Whole-study findings and limits: Even with large depth, rarefaction showed that sorted-subset sequencing was incomplete.

The receptor's source is a man younger than 30 in good health. Some clones in this sample may be carry-over from other donors' samples. Specimen: memory CD4+ T cells from PBMCs. Noted subset: CD45RA-negative fraction. The chain recombines TRBV6-5 with TRBJ1-2; 7 nucleotides align to TRBD1. CDR3 bases: TGTGCCAGCAGTACCCCGGGTAGGGACAGAGGTGGCTACACCTTC. Its protein product is CASSTPGRDRGGYTF.